A single T cell receptor beta chain is shown here with its context. Its matching antigen is unknown. The protocol was immunoSEQ multiplex PCR, while the TCRdb copy is restricted to in-frame clones and leaves out a portion. The sample holds 150,000 to 200,000 clones, less than 90% seen once. The sample originates from a study of T cell responses to AZD1222 COVID-19 vaccine. Points from the study as a whole: Two doses of AZD1222 preceded a rise in Spike-specific TCR breadth and depth. Only a handful of AZD1222 recipients were seropositive at baseline.

The CDR3 sequence is 14 residues long. Looked up from germline, CDR1 is SGHTA and CDR2 is FQGTGA. Trimming pared 4 bases from V and 1 base from J, leaving 10 bases between. This sequence was found in an adult in good health. The sample consisted of peripheral blood, taken on day 0 of AZD1222 vaccination. The chain carries TRBV7-3 and TRBJ1-1, with unresolved D. This chain's CDR3 is CASSYDRGNTEAFF. In DNA, the CDR3 is TGTGCCAGCAGCTATGACCGGGGGAACACTGAAGCTTTCTTT.